The 5 T cell receptor beta chains given below trace back to one sample, sequenced in a study of OX40 agonist ivuxolimab in advanced cancers. Only in-frame clones appear in the TCRdb table, and some are missing; sequencing was by immunoSEQ multiplex PCR. The sample lists roughly 71,000 clones; approximately 88% were seen once. The sequences come from CD4+ or CD8+ T cells sorted from blood, collected in a trial of the OX40 agonist ivuxolimab. These receptors all come from an adult with an advanced solid tumor such as melanoma, head and neck, liver or kidney cancer.

This clone occurred a few times. The chain combines TRBV18 with TRBJ1-1, with D perhaps matching TRBD1 (5 bases). V was shortened by 6 bases and J by 3 bases, with 14 bases between the two germline ends. The length of the CDR3 is 14 residues. Germline CDR1 KGHSH, CDR2 LQKENI. The CDR3 nucleotides are TGTGCCAGCTCGCCGACAGACTCGGACACTGAAGCTTTCTTT. Its protein product is CASSPTDSDTEAFF.

This clone came up once. V usage is TRBV9 and J usage is TRBJ2-3; 11 bases are shared with TRBD2. Trimming cost V 4 bases and J 1 base; bases outside gene matches: 2. Germline assignment: CDR1 SGDLS and CDR2 YYNGEE. The CDR3 loop spans 15 amino acids. The CDR3 DNA reads as TGTGCCAGCAGCATACTAGCGGGGGGCACAGATACGCAGTATTTT. Protein sequence: CASSILAGGTDTQYF.

This clone showed up just a few times. The genes are TRBV2 and TRBJ2-1, with TRBD2 matching over 7 bases. The germline CDR1 and CDR2 sequences are SNHLY and FYNNEI. Trimming took 3 bases from V and 9 from J; bases not matched to a gene: 2. The CDR3 is 12 amino acids. CDR3 nucleotides: TGTGCCAGCAGTGAGATAGCGGGTGAGCAGTTCTTC. It specifies CASSEIAGEQFF.

This chain joins TRBV5-1 and TRBJ2-3, with D perhaps matching TRBD1 (6 bases). Looked up from germline, CDR1 is SGHRS and CDR2 is YFSETQ. There are 14 residues in the CDR3. The ends were cut back, 0 bases at V and 3 bases at J, with 8 bases in the middle. The chain's CDR3 is CASSLGRGTDTQYF. Written as DNA, the CDR3 is TGCGCCAGCAGCTTGGGCAGGGGTACAGATACGCAGTATTTT.

The chain combines TRBV15 with TRBJ1-3; D is unclear. Germline assignment: CDR1 LNHNV and CDR2 YYDKDF (reference sequence). CDR3 length: 14 amino acids. Trimming took 0 bases from V and 7 from J, leaving 10 bases between them. The chain's CDR3 is CATSREAGRNTIYF. As DNA, the CDR3 is TGTGCCACCAGCAGAGAGGCGGGAAGGAACACCATATATTTT.